These 32 T cell receptor beta chains originate from one sample sequenced in a study of T-cell memory formation after mild COVID-19. MiXCR was run by TCRdb on the 5' RACE reads, yielding one entry per CDR3 protein. The repertoire holds 180,000 or so distinct CDR3 sequences, with around 10% as singletons. The sequencing sample was made of PBMCs or a T cell subset sorted from them (not recorded which). These receptors originate from a man younger than 35 who had mild COVID-19 (a few samples of this study predate the infection). Cell type and time point are not known.

This chain connects TRBV7-2 to TRBJ2-1; unclear D gene. The V gene lost 5 bases and the J gene lost 6 bases, with 14 bases spanning the gap. Germline V lookup: CDR1 SGHTA, CDR2 FQGNSA. CDR3 length: 14 amino acids. The CDR3 nucleotides are TGTGCCAGCAGCCCACGCGGCTTCCGCAATGAGCAGTTCTTC. Translation: CASSPRGFRNEQFF.

This clonotype showed up just a few times. This chain uses TRBV27 with TRBJ2-5; D may be TRBD2 (5 bases). The V gene's germline CDR1 is MNHEY and CDR2 SMNVEV (reference sequence). CDR3 length: 14 amino acids. V was cut by 3 bases and J by 2 bases, with 10 bases left in between. In DNA, the CDR3 is TGTGCCAGCAGTTTCCTAGCTTCGCAAGAGACCCAGTACTTC. It specifies CASSFLASQETQYF.

This sequence joins TRBV6-5 and TRBJ1-1; D remains unclear. CDR1 is MNHEY and CDR2 is SVGAGI in the germline V gene. The CDR3 loop spans 13 amino acids. Deletions cut 2 bases from V and 1 base from J, with 5 bases between. CDR3 DNA sequence: TGTGCCAGCAGTTACAAGGGGAACACTGAAGCTTTCTTT. This codes for CASSYKGNTEAFF.

This clonotype was seen more than once but under ten times. CDR3 in DNA: TGTGCCAGCAGCGACTGGGGGAGAACAGATACGCAGTATTTT. Translated: CASSDWGRTDTQYF. The J gene is TRBJ2-3, the V gene TRBV9; D might be TRBD1 or TRBD2, each matching 5 bases. The germline CDR1 and CDR2 sequences are SGDLS and YYNGEE. The CDR3 runs 14 residues. Between the trimmed V and J ends, which lost 3 bases and 3 bases, there was a span of 11 bases.

The J gene is TRBJ2-3, the V gene TRBV7-2; 16 bases map to TRBD2. The CDR3 extends over 18 amino acids. Looked up from germline, CDR1 is SGHTA and CDR2 is FQGNSA. V trimming: 5 bases; J trimming: 4 bases; junction bases outside the gene matches: 9. The CDR3 sequence is CASSVQTGLAGGADTQYF. DNA for the CDR3: TGTGCCAGCAGCGTTCAGACGGGACTAGCGGGGGGGGCAGATACGCAGTATTTT.

The chain couples TRBV28 to TRBJ2-3; 10 bases fit TRBD2. Germline lookup yields CDR1 MDHEN and CDR2 SYDVKM. This CDR3 comprises 14 residues. V dropped 11 bases and J dropped 6; count of bases not matched to a gene: 11. The CDR3 nucleotides read TGTGCCTCCCAGGGCCTAGCGGGGGCCGATACGCAGTATTTT. Residues: CASQGLAGADTQYF.

The sample holds a few counts of this clonotype. The chain joins TRBV2 to TRBJ1-5; unclear D gene. V was pared by 1 base and J by 4 bases, with 8 bases between. There are 14 residues in the CDR3. In germline, CDR1 is SNHLY, CDR2 FYNNEI. CDR3 nucleotides: TGTGCCAGCAGTGAAGAGGCCGAGAATCAGCCCCAGCATTTT. Its translation is CASSEEAENQPQHF.

The chain uses TRBV4-1 and TRBJ1-6; D gene unclear. Germline V CDR1 and CDR2: MGHRA, YSYEKL. Trimming took 2 bases from V and 7 from J, leaving 3 bases between them. The CDR3 runs to 12 residues. The CDR3 loop is CASSQINSPLHF. The CDR3 DNA reads TGCGCCAGCAGCCAAATAAATTCACCCCTCCACTTT.

This clonotype was seen only a few times. The V gene is TRBV20-1, the J gene TRBJ2-3, with D tentatively TRBD2 (7 bases). The germline V gene encodes CDR1 DFQATT and CDR2 SNEGSKA (reference sequence). The CDR3 spans 13 residues. CDR3 DNA: TGCAGCTTAAACCGGGGGGCCGGGGATACGCAGTATTTT. The encoded protein is CSLNRGAGDTQYF.

This clonotype was recorded a few times. V is TRBV5-1 and J is TRBJ2-7; unclear D gene. Germline CDR1 is SGHRS and CDR2 is YFSETQ. The CDR3 is 14 residues long. Between the trimmed V and J ends, which lost 0 bases and 2 bases, there was a span of 9 bases. CDR3 sequence reads: CASSLAPSTYEQYF. The CDR3 DNA reads TGCGCCAGCAGCTTGGCCCCGAGCACCTACGAGCAGTACTTC.

The chain carries TRBV20-1 and TRBJ2-2; possible D gene TRBD2, 5 bases. Germline CDR1 is DFQATT and CDR2 is SNEGSKA (reference sequence). Deletions cut 1 base from V and 7 bases from J, with 13 bases between. This CDR3 has 14 residues. In DNA, the CDR3 is TGCAGTGCTAGAGGGAGGCTCGGCGACGGGGAGCTGTTTTTT. Translating it yields CSARGRLGDGELFF.

This clonotype was detected many times. The chain carries TRBV11-2 and TRBJ2-5; 12 nucleotides agree with TRBD1. CDR1 and CDR2 from the germline V gene are SGHAT and FQNNGV. This CDR3 comprises 17 residues. V trimming: 0 bases; J trimming: 4 bases; junction bases outside the gene matches: 6. In DNA form, the CDR3 reads TGTGCCAGCAGCTTAGATCGGGACAGGGGGCGCGCAGAGACCCAGTACTTC. Its protein is CASSLDRDRGRAETQYF.

This clonotype has ten or more counts. The chain joins TRBV4-1 to TRBJ2-3; 11 nucleotides line up with TRBD1. The CDR3 spans 19 residues. V was clipped by 0 bases and J by 1 base; unmatched bases: 9. CDR1 and CDR2 from the germline V gene are MGHRA and YSYEKL. CDR3 DNA: TGCGCCAGCAGCCAAGAGCCGGGACAGGGGGTTATTGGCACAGATACGCAGTATTTT. This sequence encodes CASSQEPGQGVIGTDTQYF.

The chain has TRBV28 and TRBJ2-5; 10 positions match TRBD2. Trimming cost V 3 bases and J 2 bases; bases outside gene matches: 9. Germline CDR1 and CDR2: MDHEN and SYDVKM. This CDR3 region has 17 residues. For the CDR3, the DNA is TGTGCCAGCAGTTTTGTTAGTCTAGCGGGGGAGCAAGAGACCCAGTACTTC. It codes for CASSFVSLAGEQETQYF.

This clonotype was observed a handful of times. This chain joins TRBV7-2 and TRBJ1-5, with a tentative D call TRBD1 (6 bases). The CDR3 is 16 amino acids. The germline V gene encodes CDR1 SGHTA and CDR2 FQGNSA. V lost 5 bases to trimming and J lost 1 base, with 15 bases between them. The CDR3 sequence: CASSQRQVGSNQPQHF. CDR3 nucleotide sequence: TGTGCCAGCAGCCAACGACAGGTGGGGAGCAATCAGCCCCAGCATTTT.

CDR3 loop: CASSYVQGAGQPQHF. CDR3 DNA sequence: TGTGCCAGCAGTTATGTACAGGGGGCTGGTCAGCCCCAGCATTTT. The rearrangement uses TRBV6-2 or TRBV6-3 and TRBJ1-5; TRBD1 matches at 9 bases. The J segment lost 6 bases and the V segment lost 3 bases, leaving 6 bases of the junction unmatched. CDR1 and CDR2 from the germline V gene are MNHEY and SVGEGT. The CDR3 covers 15 residues.

This clonotype was observed a handful of times. V and J are TRBV12-3 or TRBV12-4 and TRBJ1-5, with 9 bases matching TRBD1. V was pared by 4 bases and J by 3 bases, with 4 bases of the junction left unmatched. CDR3 length equals 15 residues. The CDR3 DNA reads TGTGCCAGCAGTTCGGGACAGGGCGACAATCAGCCCCAGCATTTT. Its protein product is CASSSGQGDNQPQHF.

This clonotype was counted between two and nine times. The chain couples TRBV18 to TRBJ2-4; 7 nucleotides agree with TRBD1. The V gene end was trimmed by 6 bases and the J gene end by 8 bases; junction bases not matched to a gene: 10. The CDR3 consists of 14 residues. From germline, CDR1 is KGHSH and CDR2 LQKENI. CDR3 sequence (DNA): TGTGCCAGCTCCCCGACAGGGCGGTCAGACATTCAGTACTTC. Amino acids: CASSPTGRSDIQYF.

The chain couples TRBV7-6 to TRBJ2-1, with D maybe TRBD2 (6 bases). Germline values: CDR1 SGHVS, CDR2 FNYEAQ. The CDR3 is 14 amino acids. V was cut by 1 base and J by 4 bases, with 8 bases left in between. The CDR3: CASSLDGGYNEQFF. Here the CDR3 DNA reads TGTGCCAGCAGCTTAGATGGAGGGTACAATGAGCAGTTCTTC.

This clonotype was picked up many times. The chain carries TRBV10-3 and TRBJ2-4; 8 bases are shared with TRBD2. Germline CDR1 ENHRY, CDR2 SYGVKD. J gave up 10 bases and V 10 bases, and 15 bases lay outside the gene matches. The length of the CDR3 is 14 residues. DNA of the CDR3: TGTGCCACGGGACTAGACCTCGCCGGGGGGATTCAGTACTTC. Protein: CATGLDLAGGIQYF.

V gene TRBV12-3 or TRBV12-4 combines with J gene TRBJ1-4; 9 nucleotides align to TRBD1. V dropped 8 bases and J dropped 8; count of bases not matched to a gene: 6. This CDR3 contains 13 residues. The CDR3 sequence is CASSGTGREKLFF. The CDR3 DNA sequence: TGTGCCAGCTCGGGGACAGGGCGAGAAAAACTGTTTTTT.

The chain joins TRBV6-2 or TRBV6-3 to TRBJ1-4, with 7 bases matching TRBD1. In germline, CDR1 is MNHEY, CDR2 SVGEGT. Losses at the gene ends were 7 bases for V and 5 bases for J; bases not matched to a gene: 4. The CDR3 loop spans 13 amino acids. CDR3: CASNRDSNEKLFF. In DNA, the CDR3 is TGTGCCAGCAACAGGGACAGCAATGAAAAACTGTTTTTT.

The V and J genes are TRBV19 and TRBJ1-2; 7 nucleotides agree with TRBD1. Trimming removed 6 bases from V and 7 bases from J; junction bases left unmatched: 5. Germline CDR1 reads LNHDA; CDR2 reads SQIVND (reference sequence). CDR3 length: 12 residues. The CDR3 region has the DNA TGTGCCAGTAGCCCCCGACAGGGTGGCTACACCTTC. Protein product: CASSPRQGGYTF. Together with reference TRBV19 and TRBJ1-2, the CDR3 gives the full variable domain: DGGITQSPKYLFRKEGQNVTLSCEQNLNHDAMYWYRQDPGQGLRLIYYSQIVNDFQKGDIAEGYSVSREKKESFPLTVTSAQKNPTAFYLCASSPRQGGYTFGSGTRLTVV.

This clonotype occurred many times. The genes are TRBV5-1 and TRBJ2-3; tentatively, D is TRBD1 or TRBD2 (5 bases each). The CDR3 is made up of 15 amino acids. Trimming shortened V by 4 bases and J by 1 base, and 13 bases separated the two germline ends. Germline V CDR1 and CDR2: SGHRS, YFSETQ. CDR3 region: CASSTGPDRTDTQYF. CDR3 nucleotide sequence: TGCGCCAGCAGCACGGGACCGGACCGCACAGATACGCAGTATTTT. The full variable domain, its missing parts supplied by reference TRBV5-1 and TRBJ2-3, is KAGVTQTPRYLIKTRGQQVTLSCSPISGHRSVSWYQQTPGQGLQFLFEYFSETQRNKGNFPGRFSGRQFSNSRSEMNVSTLELGDSALYLCASSTGPDRTDTQYFGPGTRLTVL.

J is TRBJ1-1 and V is TRBV6-1; D perhaps matches TRBD1 (5 bases). The CDR3 totals 14 residues. V lost 5 bases to trimming and J lost 5 bases, with 15 bases between them. Germline V gives CDR1 MNHNS, CDR2 SASEGT. The CDR3 sequence: CASSLTQGRTEAFF. The CDR3 DNA sequence: TGTGCCAGCAGTCTCACGCAGGGACGGACTGAAGCTTTCTTT.

The chain is built from TRBV5-1 and TRBJ2-3; possibly TRBD1 for D (6 bases). The CDR3 contains 14 residues. Trimming took 7 bases from V and 5 from J, leaving 17 bases between them. Germline V gene data show CDR1 as SGHRS and CDR2 as YFSETQ. CDR3 coding DNA: TGCGCCAGCGGGTCAGGCCAGGGGATAGATACGCAGTATTTT. Encoded protein: CASGSGQGIDTQYF.

Many counts were recorded for this clonotype. The chain combines TRBV6-1 with TRBJ2-7; maybe TRBD1 (6 bases). The CDR3 has 14 amino acids. Germline V gives CDR1 MNHNS, CDR2 SASEGT. The V end lost 0 bases, the J end lost 4 bases, and 10 bases lay between the germline ends. CDR3 sequence reads: CASSEAWTAYEQYF. The CDR3 bases are TGTGCCAGCAGTGAAGCGTGGACAGCTTACGAGCAGTACTTC.

This clonotype was seen only a few times. The chain is built from TRBV12-3 or TRBV12-4 and TRBJ2-7; no reliable D call. The CDR3 is 12 residues long. The V end was cut by 3 bases, the J end by 6 bases, with 9 bases between. In DNA, the CDR3 is TGTGCCAGCAGTTTTTTAGGATCCGAGCAGTACTTC. Amino acid sequence: CASSFLGSEQYF.

The chain uses TRBV10-3 and TRBJ1-2; no clear D gene. CDR1 is ENHRY, CDR2 SYGVKD, per germline. The CDR3 consists of 13 residues. The V and J ends lost 4 bases and 4 bases respectively, with 10 bases between them. CDR3 coding DNA: TGTGCCATCAGTGCTGTCGGTTCCTATGGCTACACCTTC. This translates into CAISAVGSYGYTF.

This clonotype came up a few times. The CDR3 protein is CASSLNQEAFF. The DNA of the CDR3 is TGTGCCAGCAGTTTGAACCAAGAAGCTTTCTTT. The V and J genes are TRBV12-3 or TRBV12-4 and TRBJ1-1; the D is unclear. The V and J ends lost 3 bases and 8 bases respectively, with 7 bases between them. The CDR3 covers 11 residues.

This clonotype was detected a few times. This rearrangement joins TRBV5-1 to TRBJ1-2; no clear D gene. Germline values: CDR1 SGHRS, CDR2 YFSETQ. The CDR3 extends over 14 amino acids. Trimming removed 3 bases at V and 8 bases at J, with 17 bases between. CDR3 region: CASSSDSIKGGYTF. The CDR3 DNA sequence: TGCGCCAGCAGCTCCGATTCGATTAAAGGGGGCTACACCTTC.

This clonotype has only a few counts. V gene TRBV7-2 combines with J gene TRBJ1-6; TRBD1 might be the D (5 bases). The V end was cut by 0 bases, the J end by 13 bases, with 16 bases between. CDR3 length: 15 amino acids. Germline loops: CDR1 SGHTA, CDR2 FQGNSA. This CDR3 is CASSLAVDGWGPLHF. CDR3 nucleotides: TGTGCCAGCAGCTTAGCGGTGGACGGCTGGGGGCCCCTCCACTTT.